A selection of T cell receptor beta chains follows, all from one sample in a study of early T cells in non-severe SARS-CoV-2 infection. TCRdb analysed the 5' RACE reads with MiXCR anew, one entry per CDR3 protein. The sample yields approximately 38,000 distinct CDR3 sequences, 4.7% seen once. The sample comprised whole blood. All receptors come from an adult who was a healthcare worker with PCR-confirmed SARS-CoV-2 infection or an uninfected control (not recorded which). CDR3s include the opening cysteine and the closing phenylalanine or tryptophan.

>TRBV6-5
CASSYTRLQAVSGNTIYF
>TRBV18
CASSISGGEQYF
>TRBV29-1
CSVEAPGNTIYF
>TRBV5-1
CASSPTGSTGANVLTF
>TRBV7-2
CASSGRDSEGSDTQYF
>TRBV29-1
CSARTSSNQPQHF
>TRBV6-5
CASKLEGMSSSYNSPLHF
>TRBV10-1
CASSDFQTDTQYF
>TRBV2
CASRYRDSEAFF
>TRBV12-3/TRBV12-4
CASTQDRDSEKLFF
>TRBV20-1
CSADSGGVAQETQYF
>TRBV6-2/TRBV6-3
CASSSTPFDRDGGYTF
>TRBV11-2
CASSLVGEKLFF
>TRBV7-8
CASSLGSNTEAFF
>TRBV6-2/TRBV6-3
CASSPAGTVGETQYF
>TRBV11-2
CASTETYEQYF
>TRBV6-6
CASRSSYRDYGYTF
>TRBV7-6
CASSPYSGRARYTQYF
>TRBV6-5
CASSYSYPKGEQYF
>TRBV7-9
CASSRTGSGANVLTF
>TRBV29-1
CSVEGLSRGRGETQYF
>TRBV10-3
CAISEGLADPNEQFF
>TRBV6-5
CASSYGGSRNNEQYF
>TRBV19
CASSISLAAPYEQFF
>TRBV10-3
CATGGGGSQETQYF
>TRBV10-2
CASSDLSTSWGGELFF
>TRBV20-1
CGLNPPSGSDTQYF
>TRBV19
CASSLTSGGNNEQFF
>TRBV5-1
CASSLGRLAGTDTQYF
>TRBV20-1
CSAREGYEWGQQNIQYF
>TRBV20-1
CSARGQADYEQYF
>TRBV19
CASRGTGYTGELFF
>TRBV5-4
CASSSDFYEQYF
>TRBV12-3/TRBV12-4
CASTRSAGGDLIRGYTF
>TRBV6-5
CASSPTLGDGYTF
>TRBV20-1
CSARDPWLAGGLSYEQYF
>TRBV6-1
CASSGTEYNEQFF
>TRBV30
CAWARQLSPLHF
>TRBV11-1
CASSLEGLENYNEQFF
>TRBV7-2
CASSLMGQGSYNEQFF
>TRBV5-4
CASSLELGPYNEQFF
>TRBV7-8
CASSFRDRGRETQYF
>TRBV20-1
CSARIREYTGELFF
>TRBV7-9
CASSLGTASGEQYF
>TRBV7-8
CASSPQDSGTDTQYF
>TRBV12-3/TRBV12-4
CASSSGVHNEQFF
>TRBV11-2
CASTLAGAPYEQYF
>TRBV7-2
CASSLGQGNEQFF
>TRBV6-1
CASSERGGGTYNEQFF
>TRBV29-1
CSVGRGTSTDTQYF
>TRBV5-6
CASSLSGTTKPQHF
>TRBV7-2
CASSLEWTDPYNEQFF
>TRBV6-5
CASSYPGQGINEQFF
>TRBV9
CASSVRTNTGELFF
>TRBV6-1
CASSESVMSPQHF
>TRBV6-6
CASSYSIVRTEYFNYGYTF
>TRBV29-1
CSVHLRRTSFYEQYF
>TRBV4-3
CASSQGGADNSPLHF
>TRBV25-1
CASSEGGYGYTF
>TRBV20-1
CSARRLDTIYF